These 10 T cell receptor beta chains originate from one sample sequenced in a study of shared clonotypes between healthy human individuals. Data came from immunoSEQ multiplex PCR; TCRdb stores just in-frame clones and leaves some out. The sample records hundreds of thousands of clones, roughly 78% being singletons. Sequences were obtained from memory CD4+ T cells sorted from blood. Specified subset: CD45RA-negative fraction. Receptors originate from a woman aged 30 to 39 in good health.

This clone was found a few times. The rearrangement links TRBV27 to TRBJ2-5, with 7 bases that match TRBD2. The J segment lost 2 bases and the V segment lost 6 bases, leaving 9 bases of the junction unmatched. Germline-derived CDR1 and CDR2 are MNHEY and SMNVEV (reference sequence). The CDR3 runs 15 residues. The CDR3: CASRPDGTIQETQYF. The DNA for the CDR3 is TGTGCCAGCAGACCCGATGGGACTATACAAGAGACCCAGTACTTC.

The CDR3 region is CASSKGGTGGRNYGYTF. The CDR3 DNA reads TGTGCCAGCAGTAAAGGCGGTACAGGGGGCAGAAACTATGGCTACACCTTC. The chain couples TRBV28 to TRBJ1-2, with TRBD1 matching over 9 bases. This CDR3 is built from 17 residues. Germline V gives CDR1 MDHEN, CDR2 SYDVKM. After removal of 5 bases from V and 2 bases from J, the junction contained 12 bases not matched to a gene.

The gene calls are TRBV7-6 and TRBJ2-5; 7 positions match TRBD2. The V gene's germline CDR1 is SGHVS and CDR2 FNYEAQ. The V segment lost 5 bases and the J segment 5 bases; nucleotides outside the gene matches: 8. CDR3 length: 14 amino acids. CDR3 sequence reads: CASSPSGRRETQYF. The CDR3 coding sequence is TGTGCCAGCAGCCCTAGCGGTAGGCGGGAGACCCAGTACTTC. The variable domain in full, completed from reference TRBV7-6 and TRBJ2-5, reads GAGVSQSPRYKVTKRGQDVALRCDPISGHVSLYWYRQALGQGPEFLTYFNYEAQQDKSGLPNDRFSAERPEGSISTLTIQRTEQRDSAMYRCASSPSGRRETQYFGPGTRLLVL.

This clone has just a few counts. The chain joins TRBV16 to TRBJ1-1; TRBD1 is a possible D gene (5 bases). The V gene's germline CDR1 is KGHSY and CDR2 FQNENV. V was clipped by 4 bases and J by 6 bases, with 12 bases between them. There are 13 residues in the CDR3. The CDR3 protein is CASSLSGTPEAFF. The CDR3 DNA reads as TGTGCCAGCAGCCTTTCGGGGACTCCTGAAGCTTTCTTT.

This clone was recorded at least ten times. CDR3 in DNA: TGTGCCAGCAGCCGGACAGGGGGCGAGGAAAAACTGTTTTTT. Amino acids: CASSRTGGEEKLFF. This chain links TRBV5-4 with TRBJ1-4; 11 nucleotides match TRBD1. Looked up from germline, CDR1 is SGHNT and CDR2 is YYREEE (reference sequence). There are 14 residues in the CDR3. V lost 4 bases and J lost 8; bases outside the gene matches: 4.

The chain links TRBV5-4 to TRBJ2-3; 12 bases line up with TRBD2. CDR3 length: 17 residues. The junction had 8 bases not matched to a gene; V was cut back by 0 bases and J by 6 bases. Looked up from germline, CDR1 is SGHNT and CDR2 is YYREEE (reference sequence). This chain's CDR3 is CASSLVVSSGRADTQYF. The CDR3 DNA reads TGTGCCAGCAGCTTGGTGGTGTCTAGCGGGAGGGCCGATACGCAGTATTTT.

V and J are TRBV6-1 and TRBJ1-1, with TRBD1 matching 8 bases. The V segment lost 2 bases and the J segment 5 bases; nucleotides outside the gene matches: 7. CDR1 and CDR2 (germline): MNHNS, SASEGT. The CDR3 has 15 amino acids. The CDR3 reads CASSEPGQGSTEAFF. CDR3 nucleotides: TGTGCCAGCAGTGAACCTGGACAGGGCTCTACTGAAGCTTTCTTT.

This sequence joins TRBV28 and TRBJ1-2; unclear D gene. Germline V gene sequence: CDR1 MDHEN, CDR2 SYDVKM. This CDR3 spans 15 amino acids. V was pared by 4 bases and J by 7 bases, with 19 bases between. CDR3 nucleotide sequence: TGTGCCAGCAGTTACAGCCTGGATTCAGTCCGTGGCTACACCTTC. Amino acid sequence: CASSYSLDSVRGYTF.

The sample holds a few counts of this clone. The chain uses TRBV19 and TRBJ1-5, with 11 bases matching TRBD1. CDR1 and CDR2 from the germline V gene are LNHDA and SQIVND (reference sequence). Trimming at V came to 6 bases and at J to 0 bases, leaving 7 bases not matched to a gene. CDR3 length: 17 residues. CDR3 coding DNA: TGTGCCAGTAGGGCGGGACAGGGGGGATATAGCAATCAGCCCCAGCATTTT. Translated, it gives CASRAGQGGYSNQPQHF.

V and J are TRBV2 and TRBJ1-1; TRBD1 might be the D (6 bases). Germline assignment: CDR1 SNHLY and CDR2 FYNNEI. The length of the CDR3 is 12 residues. V shed 8 bases and J shed 1 base, with 8 bases lying between them. DNA for the CDR3: TGTGCCAGCCGGACAGCGAACACTGAAGCTTTCTTT. It encodes CASRTANTEAFF.